The present entry profiles one TCR beta chain with its context. Participants were aged roughly 18 to 100 years from roughly 26 US areas. Someone with COVID-19 had been met by exposed participants within 2 weeks before study entry. TCRdb keeps only in-frame clones here, not all; method: immunoSEQ multiplex PCR. The sample holds fewer than 200,000 clones, roughly 84% seen once. This record belongs to a study of blood T cell repertoires in COVID-19. CDR1 is SGHNT, CDR2 YENEEA, per germline. V was clipped by 3 bases and J by 2 bases; unmatched bases: 7. CDR3 length equals 16 residues. This clonotype was sampled from a woman aged 25 to 39 who had been exposed to COVID-19. This sequence joins TRBV11-3 and TRBJ2-5; 9 bases match TRBD2. Sequencing was carried out using PBMCs or T cells enriched from blood (not recorded which). The CDR3 DNA follows: TGTGCCAGCAGCTTGGGTAGCGGGGGAATACAAGAGACCCAGTACTTC. Translated: CASSLGSGGIQETQYF. Full variable domain (missing parts from reference TRBV11-3 and TRBJ2-5): EAGVVQSPRYKIIEKKQPVAFWCNPISGHNTLYWYLQNLGQGPELLIRYENEEAVDDSQLPKDRFSAERLKGVDSTLKIQPAELGDSAVYLCASSLGSGGIQETQYFGPGTRLLVL.